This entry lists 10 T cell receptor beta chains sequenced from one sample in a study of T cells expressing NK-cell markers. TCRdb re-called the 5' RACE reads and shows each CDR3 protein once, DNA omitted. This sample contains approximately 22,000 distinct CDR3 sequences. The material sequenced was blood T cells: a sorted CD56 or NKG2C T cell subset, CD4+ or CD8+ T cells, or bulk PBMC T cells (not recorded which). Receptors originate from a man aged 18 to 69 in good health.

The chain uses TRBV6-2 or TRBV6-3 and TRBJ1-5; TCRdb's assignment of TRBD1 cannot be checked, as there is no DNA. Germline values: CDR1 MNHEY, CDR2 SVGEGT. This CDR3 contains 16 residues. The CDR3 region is CASTGRGPGYDQPQHF.

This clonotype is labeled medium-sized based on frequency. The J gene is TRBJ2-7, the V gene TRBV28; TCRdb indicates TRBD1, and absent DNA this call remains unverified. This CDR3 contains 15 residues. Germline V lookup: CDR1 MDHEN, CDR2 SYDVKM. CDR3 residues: CASSTQGDGPYEQYF.

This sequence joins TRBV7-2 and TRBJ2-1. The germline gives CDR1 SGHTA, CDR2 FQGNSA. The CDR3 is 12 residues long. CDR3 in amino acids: CASQYGVNEQFF. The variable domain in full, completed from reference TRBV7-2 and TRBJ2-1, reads GAGVSQSPSNKVTEKGKDVELRCDPISGHTALYWYRQSLGQGLEFLIYFQGNSAPDKSGLPSDRFSAERTGGSVSTLTIQRTQQEDSAVYLCASQYGVNEQFFGPGTRLTVL.

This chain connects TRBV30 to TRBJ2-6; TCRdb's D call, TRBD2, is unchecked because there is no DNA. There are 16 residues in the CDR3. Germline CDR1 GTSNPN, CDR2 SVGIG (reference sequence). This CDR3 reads CAWSPAGLTGANVLTF.

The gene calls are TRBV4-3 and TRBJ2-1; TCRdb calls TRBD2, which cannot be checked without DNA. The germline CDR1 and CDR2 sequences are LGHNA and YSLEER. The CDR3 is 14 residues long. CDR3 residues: CASSLTGLDDEQFF.

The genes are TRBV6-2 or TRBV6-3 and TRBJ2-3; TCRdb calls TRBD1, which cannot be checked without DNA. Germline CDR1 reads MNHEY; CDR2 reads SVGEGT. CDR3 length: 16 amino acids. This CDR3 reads CASSQDRGLSTDTQYF.

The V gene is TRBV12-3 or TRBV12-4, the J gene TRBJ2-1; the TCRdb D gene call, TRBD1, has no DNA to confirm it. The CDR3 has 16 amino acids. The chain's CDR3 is CASRGGGFSSYNEQFF.

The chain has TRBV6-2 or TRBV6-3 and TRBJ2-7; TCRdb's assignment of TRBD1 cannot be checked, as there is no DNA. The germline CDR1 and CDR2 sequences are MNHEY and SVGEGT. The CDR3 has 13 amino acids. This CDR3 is CASSHRGVYEQYF.

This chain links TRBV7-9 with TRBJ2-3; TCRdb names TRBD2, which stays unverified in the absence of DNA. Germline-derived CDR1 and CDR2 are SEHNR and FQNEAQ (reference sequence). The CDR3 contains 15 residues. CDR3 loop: CASSSSGVSTDTQYF.

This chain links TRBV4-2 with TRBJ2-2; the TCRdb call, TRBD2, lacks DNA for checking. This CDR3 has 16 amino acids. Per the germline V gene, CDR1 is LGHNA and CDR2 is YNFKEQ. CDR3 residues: CASSQGASGKTGELFF.